The source of this T cell receptor (beta chain) is a study of T-cell reconstitution after alpha-beta-depleted transplantation in children. V was cut by 5 bases and J by 2 bases, with 17 bases left in between. The germline CDR1 and CDR2 sequences are LGHDT and YNNKEL (reference sequence). CDR3 length: 16 residues. The TCRbeta library incorporated unique molecular identifiers. From the PCR reads, TCRdb called clonotypes with MiXCR, one entry per CDR3 protein. The sample carries around 370,000 distinct CDR3 sequences, 10% recorded once. This TCR derives from a human donor who donated a stem cell graft to a child with acute lymphoblastic leukemia. The chain recombines TRBV3-1 with TRBJ2-3; tentatively, D is TRBD2 (6 bases). The input for sequencing was PBMCs from the stem cell graft donor, taken from the stem cell graft. CDR3 region: CASSTRRDPNTDTQYF. The CDR3, as DNA: TGTGCCAGCAGCACCAGGCGGGACCCTAACACAGATACGCAGTATTTT.